A single sample gave rise to the 20 T cell receptor beta chains below, sequenced in a study of blood T cell repertoires in COVID-19 (TCRdb year 2020). Libraries were built with the immunoSEQ multiplex PCR assay. TCRdb re-hosts the immuneACCESS table, in-frame sequences only. Its copies lack some clones; in the studies checked, an unresolved V gene accounts for under half of them, and the cause for the rest is not known. This sample lists roughly 70,000 clones; about 90% were detected once. The ten largest clones take up around 0.52% of the sample. The sequenced sample consisted of peripheral blood. All receptors derive from a man aged 45 to 65 with COVID-19, enrolled during active disease.

This rearrangement joins TRBV4-1 to TRBJ1-1; 7 bases agree with TRBD1. Per germline, CDR1 MGHRA and CDR2 YSYEKL. The CDR3 runs to 14 residues. Germline trimming cut 9 bases from V and 2 bases from J; bases unmatched to any gene: 9. CDR3 protein: CASTIGTANTEAFF. The CDR3 DNA sequence: TGCGCCAGTACAATCGGGACAGCTAACACTGAAGCTTTCTTT.

The chain has TRBV18 and TRBJ2-5; a possible D gene is TRBD2 (5 bases). The CDR3 sequence is 16 residues long. V lost 4 bases and J lost 5, with 20 bases in between. CDR1 and CDR2 (germline): KGHSH, LQKENI. CDR3 nucleotide sequence: TGTGCCAGCTCACGGACGACCGAGGCGGGTGGTGAGACCCAGTACTTC. Protein product: CASSRTTEAGGETQYF.

The V call is TRBV11-2, the J call TRBJ2-3; the match to TRBD2 covers 7 bases. The germline V gene has CDR1 SGHAT and CDR2 FQNNGV. The V gene end was trimmed by 5 bases and the J gene end by 0 bases; junction bases not matched to a gene: 11. There are 17 residues in the CDR3. CDR3 loop: CASSQSLGGFSTDTQYF. CDR3 sequence (DNA): TGTGCCAGCAGCCAGTCACTGGGGGGGTTTAGCACAGATACGCAGTATTTT.

This chain links TRBV2 with TRBJ1-2; possible D gene TRBD1, 5 bases. Between the trimmed V and J ends, which lost 0 bases and 2 bases, there was a span of 7 bases. This CDR3 is built from 14 residues. Looked up from germline, CDR1 is SNHLY and CDR2 is FYNNEI. CDR3 amino acids: CASSEAPGNYGYTF. The CDR3 DNA sequence: TGTGCCAGCAGTGAAGCTCCAGGGAACTATGGCTACACCTTC.

The genes are TRBV4-1 and TRBJ1-2; D gene uncertain. The germline V and J ends were trimmed by 11 bases and 4 bases, with 11 bases remaining between them. Germline values: CDR1 MGHRA, CDR2 YSYEKL. The length of the CDR3 is 11 residues. The chain's CDR3 is CAGRNTYGYTF. The CDR3, as DNA: TGCGCCGGGCGCAACACCTATGGCTACACCTTC.

This chain uses TRBV18 with TRBJ2-2; no clear D gene. The CDR3 length is 14 residues. Germline loops: CDR1 KGHSH, CDR2 LQKENI. Deletions cut 6 bases from V and 1 base from J, with 9 bases between. DNA of the CDR3: TGTGCCAGCTCCTCTTCAGTGAACACCGGGGAGCTGTTTTTT. Amino acid sequence: CASSSSVNTGELFF.

The chain carries TRBV27 and TRBJ2-3; the match to TRBD2 covers 14 bases. CDR3 size: 13 residues. Germline V gives CDR1 MNHEY, CDR2 SMNVEV (reference sequence). Unmatched junction bases numbered 3, after V lost 3 bases and J lost 13 bases. The CDR3 reads CASSLTSGRAKYF. The CDR3 nucleotides are TGTGCCAGCAGTTTGACTAGCGGGAGGGCCAAGTATTTT.

J is TRBJ1-3 and V is TRBV19; 7 bases are a match to TRBD1. The trim removed 6 bases at V and 2 bases at J, leaving 7 bases unmatched. There are 15 residues in the CDR3. Germline CDR1 is LNHDA and CDR2 is SQIVND (reference sequence). CDR3 region: CASSASGTAGNTIYF. CDR3 DNA sequence: TGTGCCAGTAGCGCTTCCGGGACAGCTGGAAACACCATATATTTT.

The chain has TRBV5-1 and TRBJ2-3; D remains ambiguous. Trimming pared 4 bases from V and 0 bases from J, leaving 9 bases between. CDR3 size: 14 residues. Per germline, CDR1 SGHRS and CDR2 YFSETQ. The CDR3 nucleotides are TGCGCCAGCAGCGGCGGTAAAAGCACAGATACGCAGTATTTT. Translated, it gives CASSGGKSTDTQYF.

The rearrangement uses TRBV10-1 and TRBJ2-2, with D perhaps TRBD1 (6 bases). Germline V gene lookup returns CDR1 WNHNN and CDR2 SYGVQD (reference sequence). The V gene lost 10 bases and the J gene lost 5 bases, with 11 bases spanning the gap. The CDR3 spans 12 residues. CDR3: CANPQGTGELFF. Here the CDR3 DNA reads TGCGCCAACCCCCAGGGGACCGGGGAGCTGTTTTTT.

This chain links TRBV7-6 with TRBJ2-3; D possibly corresponds to TRBD2 (6 bases). The V end was cut by 1 base, the J end by 5 bases, with 19 bases between. Germline V CDR1 and CDR2: SGHVS, FNYEAQ. The CDR3 contains 17 residues. The CDR3 coding sequence is TGTGCCAGCAGCTTAGGGGTTGGCGGGAATGTGGTAGATACGCAGTATTTT. This gives the protein CASSLGVGGNVVDTQYF.

This chain joins TRBV5-5 and TRBJ1-2, with D maybe TRBD1 (5 bases). The CDR3 sequence is 13 residues long. V lost 4 bases, J lost 4 bases, and 11 bases lay in between. Germline assignment: CDR1 SGHKS and CDR2 YYEKEE (reference sequence). The CDR3 DNA sequence: TGTGCCAGCAGCCCGGGGGGGGGCTATGGCTACACCTTC. It encodes CASSPGGGYGYTF.

This clone showed up just once. V gene TRBV7-8 combines with J gene TRBJ1-4, with 8 nucleotides matching TRBD1. There are 14 residues in the CDR3. V lost 8 bases to trimming and J lost 7 bases; unmatched junction nucleotides: 9. CDR1 is SGHVS and CDR2 is FQNEAQ in the germline V gene. CDR3 DNA sequence: TGTGCCAGCGGAAGGACAGGGAGCCGTGAAAAACTGTTTTTT. It translates to CASGRTGSREKLFF.

This rearrangement joins TRBV5-1 to TRBJ1-1; 10 bases align to TRBD1. CDR3 length: 15 amino acids. The V and J ends lost 4 bases and 0 bases, in that order; junction bases with no gene match: 3. CDR1 is SGHRS and CDR2 is YFSETQ in the germline V gene. The CDR3 is CASSRGQGMNTEAFF. The CDR3 coding sequence is TGCGCCAGCAGCAGGGGACAGGGGATGAACACTGAAGCTTTCTTT.

This chain joins TRBV30 and TRBJ1-6, with TRBD1 matching over 8 bases. CDR3 length: 15 residues. CDR1 GTSNPN and CDR2 SVGIG come from the germline V gene (reference sequence). The ends lost 5 bases at V and 13 bases at J; junction bases unmatched: 16. The CDR3 DNA reads as TGTGCCTGGGGTATAAGGACAGGGAAGAATCGGCCCCTCCACTTT. Translating it yields CAWGIRTGKNRPLHF.

The genes are TRBV19 and TRBJ2-3; 7 bases map to TRBD2. The V gene end was trimmed by 5 bases and the J gene end by 2 bases; junction bases not matched to a gene: 10. Germline V CDR1 and CDR2: LNHDA, SQIVND (reference sequence). This CDR3 is 16 amino acids long. CDR3 DNA: TGTGCCAGTAGTCGGGGTCTAGCGGTAGACACAGATACGCAGTATTTT. This codes for CASSRGLAVDTDTQYF. The entire variable domain, with the rest obtained from reference TRBV19 and TRBJ2-3, is as follows: DGGITQSPKYLFRKEGQNVTLSCEQNLNHDAMYWYRQDPGQGLRLIYYSQIVNDFQKGDIAEGYSVSREKKESFPLTVTSAQKNPTAFYLCASSRGLAVDTDTQYFGPGTRLTVL.

V is TRBV7-2 and J is TRBJ2-1; 8 bases line up with TRBD1. V was clipped by 5 bases and J by 1 base; unmatched bases: 4. The CDR3 length is 15 residues. Germline CDR1 SGHTA, CDR2 FQGNSA. CDR3 in DNA: TGTGCCAGCAGCCCGGGACAGGAGTCCTACAATGAGCAGTTCTTC. Amino acids: CASSPGQESYNEQFF. Based on the CDR3 plus reference TRBV7-2 and TRBJ2-1, the full variable domain is GAGVSQSPSNKVTEKGKDVELRCDPISGHTALYWYRQSLGQGLEFLIYFQGNSAPDKSGLPSDRFSAERTGGSVSTLTIQRTQQEDSAVYLCASSPGQESYNEQFFGPGTRLTVL.

This clone has just one count. The V and J genes are TRBV5-1 and TRBJ1-1, with D unclear. The CDR3 is 15 amino acids. Per germline, CDR1 SGHRS and CDR2 YFSETQ. V was pared by 8 bases and J by 1 base, with 18 bases between. The CDR3 is CASETGGGRNTEAFF. Written as DNA, the CDR3 is TGCGCCAGTGAAACCGGTGGAGGTCGGAACACTGAAGCTTTCTTT. Full variable domain (rest looked up from reference TRBV5-1 and TRBJ1-1): KAGVTQTPRYLIKTRGQQVTLSCSPISGHRSVSWYQQTPGQGLQFLFEYFSETQRNKGNFPGRFSGRQFSNSRSEMNVSTLELGDSALYLCASETGGGRNTEAFFGQGTRLTVV.

This sequence joins TRBV3-1 (or the pseudogene TRBV3-2) and TRBJ1-2; D not certain. The germline V and J ends were trimmed by 1 base and 6 bases, with 12 bases remaining between them. Germline CDR1 LGHDT, CDR2 YNNKEL (reference sequence). The CDR3 is made up of 14 amino acids. CDR3 sequence reads: CASSQVEFGDGYTF. Written as DNA, the CDR3 is TGTGCCAGCAGCCAAGTGGAATTCGGGGATGGCTACACCTTC.

This clone was counted only a few times. The chain employs TRBV29-1 and TRBJ1-6, with 7 nucleotides matching TRBD1. The V and J ends lost 6 bases and 7 bases, in that order; junction bases with no gene match: 6. This CDR3 has 13 residues. Per the germline V gene, CDR1 is SQVTM and CDR2 is ANQGSEA. CDR3 protein: CSVRQGYNSPLHF. As DNA, the CDR3 is TGCAGCGTAAGACAGGGTTACAATTCACCCCTCCACTTT.